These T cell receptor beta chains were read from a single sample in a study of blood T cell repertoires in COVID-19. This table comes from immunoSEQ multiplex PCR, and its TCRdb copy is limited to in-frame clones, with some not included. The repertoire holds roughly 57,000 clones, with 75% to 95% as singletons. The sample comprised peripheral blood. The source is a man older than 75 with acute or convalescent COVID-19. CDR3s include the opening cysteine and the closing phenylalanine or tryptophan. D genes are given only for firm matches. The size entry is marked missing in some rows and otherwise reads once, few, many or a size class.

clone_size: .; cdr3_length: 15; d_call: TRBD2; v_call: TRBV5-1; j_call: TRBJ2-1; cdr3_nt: TGCGCCAGCAGCCCCCGACTAGCGGGGGGGAATGAGCAGTTCTTC; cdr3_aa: CASSPRLAGGNEQFF
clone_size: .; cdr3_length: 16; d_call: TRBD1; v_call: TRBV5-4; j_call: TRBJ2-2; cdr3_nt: TGTGCCAGCAGCTTGGCCAGGGGGCGCGGCACCGGGGAGCTGTTTTTT; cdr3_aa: CASSLARGRGTGELFF
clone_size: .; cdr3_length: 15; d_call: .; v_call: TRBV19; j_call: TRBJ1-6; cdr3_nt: TGTGCCAGTAGTATCGGTCAGGTTTATAATTCACCCCTCCACTTT; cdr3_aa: CASSIGQVYNSPLHF
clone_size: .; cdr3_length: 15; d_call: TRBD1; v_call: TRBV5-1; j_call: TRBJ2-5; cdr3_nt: TGCGCCAGCAGCCTCGGACAGGGAGGCCAAGAGACCCAGTACTTC; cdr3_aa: CASSLGQGGQETQYF
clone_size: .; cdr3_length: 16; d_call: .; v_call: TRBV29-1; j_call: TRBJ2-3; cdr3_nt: TGCAGCGTTGAAGACCGGGACCCCAGGGGCCCAGATACGCAGTATTTT; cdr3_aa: CSVEDRDPRGPDTQYF
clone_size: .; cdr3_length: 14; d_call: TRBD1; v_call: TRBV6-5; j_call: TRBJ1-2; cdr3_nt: TGTGCCACCTTCCATGGACAGGGGGATCGTGGCTACACCTTC; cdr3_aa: CATFHGQGDRGYTF
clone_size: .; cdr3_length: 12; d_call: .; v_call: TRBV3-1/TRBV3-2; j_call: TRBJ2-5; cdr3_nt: TGTGCCAGCAGCCAAGATGGGCAGACCCAGTACTTC; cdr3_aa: CASSQDGQTQYF
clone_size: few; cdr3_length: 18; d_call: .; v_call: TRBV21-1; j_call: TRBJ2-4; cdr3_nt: TGTGCCAGCAGCAAAAGGGCAGGGGGCGCGTTAGCCAAAAACATTCAGTACTTC; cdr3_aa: CASSKRAGGALAKNIQYF
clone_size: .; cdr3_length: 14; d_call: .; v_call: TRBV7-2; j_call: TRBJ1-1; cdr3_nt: TGTGCCAGCACCAGAGACACCTTGAACACTGAAGCTTTCTTT; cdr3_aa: CASTRDTLNTEAFF
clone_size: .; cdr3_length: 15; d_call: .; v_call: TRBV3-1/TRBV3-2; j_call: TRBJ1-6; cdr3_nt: TGTGCCAGCAGCCAGGGTGGCAGGGTTAATTCACCCCTCCACTTT; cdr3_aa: CASSQGGRVNSPLHF
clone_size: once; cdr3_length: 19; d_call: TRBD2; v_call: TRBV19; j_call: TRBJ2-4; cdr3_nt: TGTGCCAGTAGTTCCCGGACTAGCGGGGGGGCCGGGTCCAAAAACATTCAGTACTTC; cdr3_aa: CASSSRTSGGAGSKNIQYF
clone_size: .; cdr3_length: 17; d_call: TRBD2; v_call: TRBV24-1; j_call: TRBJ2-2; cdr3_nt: TGTGCCACCAGTGGATTGGGTTTAGGCGGGGGAACCGGGGAGCTGTTTTTT; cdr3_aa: CATSGLGLGGGTGELFF
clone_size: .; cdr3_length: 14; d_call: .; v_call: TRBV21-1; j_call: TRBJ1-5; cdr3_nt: TGTGCCAGCAAGGAACGGAGGTGGAATCAGCCCCAGCATTTT; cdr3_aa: CASKERRWNQPQHF
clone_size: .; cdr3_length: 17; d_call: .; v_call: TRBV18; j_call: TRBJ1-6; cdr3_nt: TGTGCCAGCTCACCGATGGAGGCGGGCAGTCCGAATTCACCCCTCCACTTT; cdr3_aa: CASSPMEAGSPNSPLHF
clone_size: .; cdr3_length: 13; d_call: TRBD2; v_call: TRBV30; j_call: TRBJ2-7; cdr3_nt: TGTGCCTGGAGTGTACTAGCGGGGACCGAGCAGTACTTC; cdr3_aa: CAWSVLAGTEQYF
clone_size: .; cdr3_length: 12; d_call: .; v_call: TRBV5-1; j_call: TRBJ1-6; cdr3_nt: TGCGCCAGCAGTCATACAGGTTCACCCCTCCACTTT; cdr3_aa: CASSHTGSPLHF
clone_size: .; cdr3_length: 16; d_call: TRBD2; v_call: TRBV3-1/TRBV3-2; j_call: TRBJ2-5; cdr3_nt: TGTGCCAGCAGCCACAGACTAGCGGGGTTGCAAGAGACCCAGTACTTC; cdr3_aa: CASSHRLAGLQETQYF
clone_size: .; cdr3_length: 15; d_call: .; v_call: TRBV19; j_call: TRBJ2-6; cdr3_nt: TGTGCCAGTAGGACAGATTCGTCTGGGGCCAACGTCCTGACTTTC; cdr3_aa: CASRTDSSGANVLTF
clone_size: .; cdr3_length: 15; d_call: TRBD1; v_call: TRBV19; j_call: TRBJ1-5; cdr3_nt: TGTGCCAGTAGAAACGAGGGACAGGGGTCCCGGCCCCGGCATTTT; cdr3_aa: CASRNEGQGSRPRHF
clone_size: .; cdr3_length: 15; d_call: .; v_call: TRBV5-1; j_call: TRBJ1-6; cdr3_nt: TGCGCCAGCAGCTTGGGGGAGACTTATAATTCACCCCTCCACTTT; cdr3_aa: CASSLGETYNSPLHF
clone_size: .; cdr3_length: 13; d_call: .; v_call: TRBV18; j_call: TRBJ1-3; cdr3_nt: TGTGCCAGCTCACCAGCACAGGCAATCACCATATATTTT; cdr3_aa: CASSPAQAITIYF
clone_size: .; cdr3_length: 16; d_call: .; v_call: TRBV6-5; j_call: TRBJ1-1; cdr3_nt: TGTGCCAGCAGTTACGCGGGGCTGAGAGGGAACACTGAAGCTTTCTTT; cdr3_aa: CASSYAGLRGNTEAFF
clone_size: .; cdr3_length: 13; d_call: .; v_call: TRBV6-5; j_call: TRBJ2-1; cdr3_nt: TGTGCCAGCGGGAATTACGGGGGCAATGAGCAGTTCTTC; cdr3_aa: CASGNYGGNEQFF
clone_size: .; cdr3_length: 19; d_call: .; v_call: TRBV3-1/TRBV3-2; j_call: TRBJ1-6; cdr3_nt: TGTGCCAGCAGCCACGCCCCGGTGGCGTGGAGCTCCTATAATTCACCCCTCCACTTT; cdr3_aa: CASSHAPVAWSSYNSPLHF
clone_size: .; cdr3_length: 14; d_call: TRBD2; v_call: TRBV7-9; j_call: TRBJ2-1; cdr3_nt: TGTGCCAGCAGCTTTCGGGGGGGCCTCGATGAGCAGTTCTTC; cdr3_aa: CASSFRGGLDEQFF
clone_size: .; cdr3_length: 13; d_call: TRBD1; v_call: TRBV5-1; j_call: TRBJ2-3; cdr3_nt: TGCGCCAGCAGCAAGACAGGGACGGCTACGCAGTATTTT; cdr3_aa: CASSKTGTATQYF
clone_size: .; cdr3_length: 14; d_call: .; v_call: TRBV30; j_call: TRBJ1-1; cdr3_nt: TGTGCCTGGAGTGAAGGACAGCCCGGCACTGAAGCTTTCTTT; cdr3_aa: CAWSEGQPGTEAFF
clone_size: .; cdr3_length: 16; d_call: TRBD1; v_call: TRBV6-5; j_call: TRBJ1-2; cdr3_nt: TGTGCCAGCAGTTACTCCTGGACAGGGTCCGAAAATGGCTACACCTTC; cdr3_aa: CASSYSWTGSENGYTF
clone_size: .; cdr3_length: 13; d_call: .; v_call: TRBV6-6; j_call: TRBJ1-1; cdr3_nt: TGTGCCAGCAGTCCCAGGGGGAACACTGAAGCTTTCTTT; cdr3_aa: CASSPRGNTEAFF
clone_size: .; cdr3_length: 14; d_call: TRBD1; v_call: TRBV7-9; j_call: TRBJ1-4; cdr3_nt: TGTGCCAGCAGCCCGACAGGGGCTAATGAAAAACTGTTTTTT; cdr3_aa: CASSPTGANEKLFF
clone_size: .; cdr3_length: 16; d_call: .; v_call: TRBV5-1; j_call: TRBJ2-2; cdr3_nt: TGCGCCAGCAGCTTGGTTCCGGTTACGAACACCGGGGAGCTGTTTTTT; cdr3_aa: CASSLVPVTNTGELFF
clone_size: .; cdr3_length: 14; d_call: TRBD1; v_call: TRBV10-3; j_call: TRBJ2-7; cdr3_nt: TGTGCCACTACCCGACAGGGTCCCGTTCGGGAGCAGTACTTC; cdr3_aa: CATTRQGPVREQYF
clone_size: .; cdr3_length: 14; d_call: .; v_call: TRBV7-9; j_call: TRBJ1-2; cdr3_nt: TGTGCCAGCAGCTTAGGAGGAGCTAACTATGGCTACACCTTC; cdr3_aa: CASSLGGANYGYTF
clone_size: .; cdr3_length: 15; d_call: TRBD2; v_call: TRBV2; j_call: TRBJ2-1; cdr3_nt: TGTGCCGCCAAAGGAAGTAGCGGGGATCTCGATGAGCAGTTCTTC; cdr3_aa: CAAKGSSGDLDEQFF
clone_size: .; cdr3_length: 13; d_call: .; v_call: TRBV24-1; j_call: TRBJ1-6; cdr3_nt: TGTGCCACCAGTGCCACCAGGAATTCACCCCTCCACTTT; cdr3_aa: CATSATRNSPLHF
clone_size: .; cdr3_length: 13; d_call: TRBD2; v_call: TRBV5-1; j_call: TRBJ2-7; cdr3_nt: TGCGCCAGCAGCTCACTAGCGGGGTCGGGGCAGTACTTC; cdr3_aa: CASSSLAGSGQYF
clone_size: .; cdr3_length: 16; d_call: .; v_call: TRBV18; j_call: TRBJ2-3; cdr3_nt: TGTGCCAGCTCACCTTTGGCAGGTCCCAACACAGATACGCAGTATTTT; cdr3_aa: CASSPLAGPNTDTQYF
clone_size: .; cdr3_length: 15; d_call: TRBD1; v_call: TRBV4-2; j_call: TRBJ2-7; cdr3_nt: TGTGCCAGCAGCCAATCGGACAGGGTTGGCTACGAGCAGTACTTC; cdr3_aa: CASSQSDRVGYEQYF
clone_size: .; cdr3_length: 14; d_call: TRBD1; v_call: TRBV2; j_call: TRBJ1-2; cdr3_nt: TGTGCCAGCAGTTGGGACAGGGGATCCTATGGCTACACCTTC; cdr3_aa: CASSWDRGSYGYTF
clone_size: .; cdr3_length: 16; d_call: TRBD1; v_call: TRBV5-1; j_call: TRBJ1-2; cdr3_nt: TGCGCCAGCAGCTCCCCCGACAGGGGCCCTGGCTATGGCTACACCTTC; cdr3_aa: CASSSPDRGPGYGYTF
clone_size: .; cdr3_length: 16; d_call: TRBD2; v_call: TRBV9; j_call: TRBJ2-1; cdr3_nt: TGTGCCAGCAGCACCCACGGGGGGGCCCCCTACAATGAGCAGTTCTTC; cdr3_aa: CASSTHGGAPYNEQFF
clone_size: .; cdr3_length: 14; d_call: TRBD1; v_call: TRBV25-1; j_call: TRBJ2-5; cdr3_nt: TGTGCCAGCAGTGGACAGGGGGCCGGAGAGACCCAGTACTTC; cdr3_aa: CASSGQGAGETQYF